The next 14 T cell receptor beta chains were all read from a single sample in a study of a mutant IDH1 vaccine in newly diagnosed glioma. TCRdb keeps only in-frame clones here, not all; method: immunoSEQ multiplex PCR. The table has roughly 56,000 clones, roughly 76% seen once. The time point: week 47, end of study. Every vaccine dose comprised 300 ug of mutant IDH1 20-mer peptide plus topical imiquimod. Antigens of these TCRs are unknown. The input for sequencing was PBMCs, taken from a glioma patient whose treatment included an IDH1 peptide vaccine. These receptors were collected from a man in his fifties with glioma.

The CDR3 DNA reads as TGCGCCAGCAGTCGTGGGGAGGGCCCAGACACTGAAGCTTTCTTT. This gives the protein CASSRGEGPDTEAFF. The V and J genes are TRBV5-1 and TRBJ1-1, with D hard to call. The length of the CDR3 is 15 residues. With 5 bases removed from V and 3 bases from J, the gap between germline ends came to 17 bases. The germline V gene encodes CDR1 SGHRS and CDR2 YFSETQ. The entire variable domain, with the rest obtained from reference TRBV5-1 and TRBJ1-1, is as follows: KAGVTQTPRYLIKTRGQQVTLSCSPISGHRSVSWYQQTPGQGLQFLFEYFSETQRNKGNFPGRFSGRQFSNSRSEMNVSTLELGDSALYLCASSRGEGPDTEAFFGQGTRLTVV.

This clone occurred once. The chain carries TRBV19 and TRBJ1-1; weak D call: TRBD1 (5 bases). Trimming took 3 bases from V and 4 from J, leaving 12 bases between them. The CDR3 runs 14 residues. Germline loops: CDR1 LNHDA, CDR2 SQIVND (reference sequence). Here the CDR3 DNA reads TGTGCCAGTAGTATCCAGGGTTGGAGCACTGAAGCTTTCTTT. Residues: CASSIQGWSTEAFF.

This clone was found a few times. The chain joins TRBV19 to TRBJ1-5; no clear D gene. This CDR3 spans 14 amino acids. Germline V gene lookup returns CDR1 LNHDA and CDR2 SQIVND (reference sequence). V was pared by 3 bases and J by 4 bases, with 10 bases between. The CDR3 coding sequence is TGTGCCAGTAGTATCCCATTTCCGAATCAGCCCCAGCATTTT. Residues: CASSIPFPNQPQHF.

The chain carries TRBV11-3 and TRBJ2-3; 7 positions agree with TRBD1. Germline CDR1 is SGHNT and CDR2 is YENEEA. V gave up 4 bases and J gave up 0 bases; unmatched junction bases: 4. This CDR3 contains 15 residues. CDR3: CASSSGQSSTDTQYF. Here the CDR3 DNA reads TGTGCCAGCAGCTCGGGACAGTCTAGCACAGATACGCAGTATTTT.

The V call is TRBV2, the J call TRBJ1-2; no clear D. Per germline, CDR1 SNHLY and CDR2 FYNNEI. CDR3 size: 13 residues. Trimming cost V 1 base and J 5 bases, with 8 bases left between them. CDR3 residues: CASSEDRRYGYTF. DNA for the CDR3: TGTGCCAGCAGTGAAGATCGAAGATATGGCTACACCTTC.

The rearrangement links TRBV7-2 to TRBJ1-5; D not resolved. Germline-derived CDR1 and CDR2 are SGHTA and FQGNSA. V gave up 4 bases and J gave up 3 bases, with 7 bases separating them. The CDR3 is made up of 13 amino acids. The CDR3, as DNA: TGTGCCAGCAGCTCAGCTTTCAATCAGCCCCAGCATTTT. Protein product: CASSSAFNQPQHF. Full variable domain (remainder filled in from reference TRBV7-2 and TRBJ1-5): GAGVSQSPSNKVTEKGKDVELRCDPISGHTALYWYRQSLGQGLEFLIYFQGNSAPDKSGLPSDRFSAERTGGSVSTLTIQRTQQEDSAVYLCASSSAFNQPQHFGDGTRLSIL.

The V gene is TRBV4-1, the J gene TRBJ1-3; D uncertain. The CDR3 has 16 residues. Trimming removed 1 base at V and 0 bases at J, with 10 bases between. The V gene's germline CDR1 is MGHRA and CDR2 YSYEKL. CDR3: CASSQGLYDSGNTIYF. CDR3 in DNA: TGCGCCAGCAGCCAAGGCCTTTACGACTCTGGAAACACCATATATTTT.

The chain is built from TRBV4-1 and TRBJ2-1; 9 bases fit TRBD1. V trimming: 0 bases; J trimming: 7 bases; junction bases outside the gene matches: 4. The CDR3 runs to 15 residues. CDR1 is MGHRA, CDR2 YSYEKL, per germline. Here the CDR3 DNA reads TGCGCCAGCAGCCAAGACGGGACAGGGTGGAATGAGCAGTTCTTC. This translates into CASSQDGTGWNEQFF.

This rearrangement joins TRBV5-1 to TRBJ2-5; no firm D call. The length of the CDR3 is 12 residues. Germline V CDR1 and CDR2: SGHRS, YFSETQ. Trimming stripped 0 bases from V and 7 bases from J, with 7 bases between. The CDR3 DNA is TGCGCCAGCAGCTTGGGCAAATCGACCCAGTACTTC. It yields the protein CASSLGKSTQYF.

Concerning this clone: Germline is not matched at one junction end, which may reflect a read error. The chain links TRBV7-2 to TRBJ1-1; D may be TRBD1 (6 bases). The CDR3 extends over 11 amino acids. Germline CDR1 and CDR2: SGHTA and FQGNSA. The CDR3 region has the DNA TGTGCCAGCGGCCCCGGGACTCCAGGGGTCTTT. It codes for CASGPGTPGVF.

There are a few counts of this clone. CDR3 in amino acids: CASSMGGFTGELFF. CDR3 DNA: TGTGCCAGTAGTATGGGGGGTTTCACCGGGGAGCTGTTTTTT. This chain joins TRBV19 and TRBJ2-2; possibly TRBD2 for D (6 bases). The V and J ends lost 3 bases and 4 bases respectively, with 9 bases between them. The V gene's germline CDR1 is LNHDA and CDR2 SQIVND (reference sequence). The CDR3 has 14 residues.

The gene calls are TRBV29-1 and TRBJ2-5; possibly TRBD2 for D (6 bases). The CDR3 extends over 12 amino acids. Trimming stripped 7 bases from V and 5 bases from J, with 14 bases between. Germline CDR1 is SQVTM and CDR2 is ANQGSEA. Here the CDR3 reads CSAGRRGETQYF. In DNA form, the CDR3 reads TGCAGCGCCGGGAGACGGGGGGAGACCCAGTACTTC. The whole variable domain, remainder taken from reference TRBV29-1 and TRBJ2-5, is SAVISQKPSRDICQRGTSLTIQCQVDSQVTMMFWYRQQPGQSLTLIATANQGSEATYESGFVIDKFPISRPNLTFSTLTVSNMSPEDSSIYLCSAGRRGETQYFGPGTRLLVL.

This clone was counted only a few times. The CDR3 bases are TGTGCCAGCAGCTTGGTGGCAGAGGATACGCAGTATTTT. This encodes CASSLVAEDTQYF. The chain joins TRBV5-6 to TRBJ2-3; D uncertain. Trimming pared 0 bases from V and 6 bases from J, leaving 8 bases between. Germline-derived CDR1 and CDR2 are SGHDT and YYEEEE. The CDR3 is 13 amino acids.

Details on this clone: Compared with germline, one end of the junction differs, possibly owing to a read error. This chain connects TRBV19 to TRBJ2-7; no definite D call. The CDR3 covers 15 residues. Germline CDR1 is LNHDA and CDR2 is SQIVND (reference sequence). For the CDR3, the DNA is TGTGCCAGTAGTATAATCCCAACAGTCTCCGACGAGCAGTACTTC. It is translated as CASSIIPTVSDEQYF.